One and the same sample provided the 18 T cell receptor beta chains below, sequenced in a study of T cells in Graves' hyperthyroidism and ophthalmopathy. From RNA transcripts, TCR beta CDR3 regions were amplified. The HTBI primer set served for first-round RT-PCR of the TCR CDR3. TCRdb analysed the multiplex PCR reads with MiXCR anew, one entry per CDR3 protein. Here the sample spans more than 150,000 distinct CDR3 sequences, about 17% being singletons. The sequenced material came from blood. The receptors were gathered from a woman between 50 and 59 years old with Graves' hyperthyroidism.

This chain uses TRBV7-9 with TRBJ1-3; D gene ambiguous. Germline V gives CDR1 SEHNR, CDR2 FQNEAQ (reference sequence). The CDR3 is made up of 14 amino acids. Trimming took off 5 bases at V and 2 bases at J, with 10 bases between the two ends. The DNA of the CDR3 is TGTGCCAGCAGCCTCGCGGGAACTGGAAACACCATATATTTT. Translating it yields CASSLAGTGNTIYF.

This clonotype was found many times. The chain uses TRBV7-6 and TRBJ2-1; 10 positions match TRBD2. This CDR3 has 14 residues. V shed 5 bases, J shed 13 bases, and the junction held 11 bases outside the gene matches. Germline CDR1 SGHVS, CDR2 FNYEAQ. CDR3 loop: CASSPAGLAYRQFF. The CDR3 coding sequence is TGTGCCAGCAGCCCTGCGGGACTAGCGTACCGCCAGTTCTTC.

The sample holds many counts of this clonotype. The V and J genes are TRBV28 and TRBJ1-2; D unclear. V lost 7 bases and J 4 bases, leaving 13 bases between the germline ends. This CDR3 region has 13 residues. The germline V gene encodes CDR1 MDHEN and CDR2 SYDVKM. CDR3 nucleotide sequence: TGTGCCAGCAATACTGGTGGAGCCTATGGCTACACCTTC. This translates into CASNTGGAYGYTF.

This clonotype occurred once. The V call is TRBV18, the J call TRBJ2-1, with 8 bases fitting TRBD1. Germline-derived CDR1 and CDR2 are KGHSH and LQKENI. The CDR3 is 15 residues long. Trimming took 2 bases from V and 7 from J; bases not matched to a gene: 7. CDR3 nucleotide sequence: TGTGCCAGCTCACCAGGCAGGGGGCTAACGAATGAGCAGTTCTTC. Its protein is CASSPGRGLTNEQFF. The complete variable domain, with remaining parts taken from reference TRBV18 and TRBJ2-1, reads NAGVMQNPRHLVRRRGQEARLRCSPMKGHSHVYWYRQLPEEGLKFMVYLQKENIIDESGMPKERFSAEFPKEGPSILRIQQVVRGDSAAYFCASSPGRGLTNEQFFGPGTRLTVL.

The table lists this clonotype with many counts. V and J are TRBV11-2 and TRBJ1-1; D unresolved. V lost 2 bases and J 5 bases, leaving 18 bases between the germline ends. The germline V gene has CDR1 SGHAT and CDR2 FQNNGV. CDR3 length: 16 residues. The chain's CDR3 is CASSLTPGSGGTEAFF. CDR3 DNA: TGTGCCAGCAGCTTAACCCCGGGCTCAGGAGGGACTGAAGCTTTCTTT.

This clonotype was recorded at least ten times. The chain employs TRBV28 and TRBJ2-7, with TRBD1 matching 7 bases. Germline CDR1 reads MDHEN; CDR2 reads SYDVKM. V dropped 6 bases and J dropped 0; count of bases not matched to a gene: 5. The CDR3 is 14 amino acids. In nucleotides, the CDR3 is TGTGCCAGCAGACAAGGACAGGTCTCCTACGAGCAGTACTTC. Translation gives CASRQGQVSYEQYF.

This clonotype has just a few counts. The rearrangement links TRBV4-1 to TRBJ1-1; D remains ambiguous. This CDR3 spans 14 amino acids. The V and J ends lost 4 bases and 1 base respectively, with 10 bases between them. Per germline, CDR1 MGHRA and CDR2 YSYEKL. The DNA for the CDR3 is TGCGCCAGCAGCCCGACAAGGGCGAACACTGAAGCTTTCTTT. Translated: CASSPTRANTEAFF.

This clonotype was observed at least ten times. The chain has TRBV7-6 and TRBJ2-7; 9 nucleotides match TRBD1. This CDR3 region has 14 residues. The trim removed 5 bases at V and 4 bases at J, leaving 6 bases unmatched. CDR1 and CDR2 from the germline V gene are SGHVS and FNYEAQ. The CDR3 DNA reads as TGTGCCAGCAGCCCTGGGACAGGGCGATACGAGCAGTACTTC. Protein: CASSPGTGRYEQYF.

This clonotype occurred many times. The chain has TRBV20-1 and TRBJ1-1; 11 bases agree with TRBD1. CDR1 and CDR2 from the germline V gene are DFQATT and SNEGSKA (reference sequence). The CDR3 is made up of 14 amino acids. Losses at the gene ends were 3 bases for V and 4 bases for J; bases not matched to a gene: 4. CDR3 nucleotide sequence: TGCAGTGCTAGGGACAGGGGGCGTATCACTGAAGCTTTCTTT. Translated: CSARDRGRITEAFF.

This clonotype came up many times. This rearrangement joins TRBV12-3 or TRBV12-4 to TRBJ2-5; 11 bases are shared with TRBD1. The CDR3 is 15 residues long. V lost 6 bases and J lost 2; bases outside the gene matches: 5. CDR3 loop: CASSHGQGAQETQYF. The CDR3 coding sequence is TGTGCCAGCAGCCACGGACAGGGGGCTCAAGAGACCCAGTACTTC.

V is TRBV3-1 and J is TRBJ1-5, with D uncertain. This CDR3 comprises 13 residues. From germline, CDR1 is LGHDT and CDR2 YNNKEL (reference sequence). V gave up 4 bases and J gave up 5 bases, with 9 bases separating them. The CDR3 nucleotides are TGTGCCAGCAGCCCCCGGGAGGATCAGCCCCAGCATTTT. Its protein is CASSPREDQPQHF.

There are many counts of this clonotype. CDR3 sequence: CASINPGQGGYGYTF. CDR3 DNA sequence: TGTGCCAGCATAAATCCAGGACAGGGCGGGTATGGCTACACCTTC. The chain recombines TRBV2 with TRBJ1-2; 8 nucleotides agree with TRBD1. The CDR3 extends over 15 amino acids. Losses at the gene ends were 7 bases for V and 5 bases for J; bases not matched to a gene: 12. Germline V gene data show CDR1 as SNHLY and CDR2 as FYNNEI.

This clonotype was picked up a small number of times. The gene calls are TRBV7-8 and TRBJ1-6; D gene uncertain. V was trimmed by 11 bases and J by 7 bases, leaving 15 bases between them. CDR3 length equals 13 residues. Germline values: CDR1 SGHVS, CDR2 FQNEAQ. The CDR3 loop is CASRAGSNSPLHF. The CDR3, as DNA: TGTGCCTCTCGGGCCGGGTCCAATTCACCCCTCCACTTT.

This clonotype was counted a few times. This chain uses TRBV5-6 with TRBJ1-6; TRBD1 is a possible D gene (5 bases). The V gene's germline CDR1 is SGHDT and CDR2 YYEEEE. There are 13 residues in the CDR3. Trimming took 2 bases from V and 10 from J, leaving 10 bases between them. The CDR3 DNA is TGTGCCAGCAGCTTCATCGGGGGGTCACCCCTCCACTTT. Its translation: CASSFIGGSPLHF.

This clonotype has a count of ten or more. The V call is TRBV20-1, the J call TRBJ2-1; TRBD2 aligns across 9 bases. Germline CDR1 and CDR2: DFQATT and SNEGSKA (reference sequence). Trimming removed 5 bases from V and 7 bases from J; junction bases left unmatched: 9. The CDR3 covers 14 residues. The CDR3 region has the DNA TGCAGTGCTTCGCGGGGGGGTCGGATGAATGAGCAGTTCTTC. Its translation is CSASRGGRMNEQFF.

This clonotype was recorded at least ten times. This CDR3 is CASSLPGTASNYGYTF. CDR3 DNA sequence: TGTGCCAGCAGCTTGCCCGGGACAGCGAGCAACTATGGCTACACCTTC. The rearrangement joins TRBV5-6 to TRBJ1-2, with 7 bases identical to TRBD1. Germline CDR1 reads SGHDT; CDR2 reads YYEEEE. CDR3 length: 16 residues. Trimming at V came to 1 base and at J to 2 bases, leaving 8 bases not matched to a gene.

Ten or more counts support this clonotype. The chain recombines TRBV27 with TRBJ2-5; D might be TRBD1 or TRBD2, each matching 6 bases. The CDR3 extends over 13 amino acids. Deletions cut 7 bases from V and 2 bases from J, with 11 bases between. Germline V gene sequence: CDR1 MNHEY, CDR2 SMNVEV (reference sequence). The CDR3 region is CASKGGLQETQYF. In DNA, the CDR3 is TGTGCCAGCAAGGGGGGTCTTCAAGAGACCCAGTACTTC.

Ten or more counts support this clonotype. V is TRBV6-1 and J is TRBJ2-3; 9 bases map to TRBD2. The J segment lost 4 bases and the V segment lost 3 bases, leaving 5 bases of the junction unmatched. This CDR3 contains 15 residues. From germline, CDR1 is MNHNS and CDR2 SASEGT. This chain's CDR3 is CASSDGGGAADTQYF. The CDR3 DNA sequence: TGTGCCAGCAGTGACGGCGGGGGGGCAGCAGATACGCAGTATTTT.